The clone carrying this TCR beta chain was observed many times. The sample's time point: sample taken at primary tumor resection. Frozen PBMC, nontumor lung or tumor provided whole RNA, which was sequenced unsorted. The donors, approximately 66 patients with untreated early-stage non-small cell lung cancer, provided the samples. This sample was taken from a study of spatial heterogeneity in lung cancer. Whole-study context: Across the raw uncorrected reads, a unique TCR and UMI combination was observed, on average, more than ten times.

TCRdb re-called the 5' RACE reads through MiXCR, storing one row per CDR3 protein. Among roughly 80,000 distinct CDR3 sequences listed, about 12% were seen once. The CDR3 runs 16 residues. Trimming left V 0 bases short and J 4 bases short, with 18 bases between. Germline CDR1 SQVTM, CDR2 ANQGSEA. The rearrangement uses TRBV29-1 and TRBJ1-2; D perhaps matches TRBD1 (6 bases). This specimen consisted of PBMCs, obtained at surgery. This receptor was obtained from a male donor with early-stage non-small cell lung cancer. CDR3 in DNA: TGCAGCGTTGAAGATAGGAAGGAGGGGGTCCGCTATGGCTACACCTTC. Translated, it gives CSVEDRKEGVRYGYTF.